The 9 T cell receptor beta chains below all came from one sample that was sequenced in a study of OX40 agonist ivuxolimab in advanced cancers. Sequencing used immunoSEQ multiplex PCR; TCRdb keeps in-frame clones, though not all of them. Of about 74,000 clones listed, more than 75% were seen once; the top ten hold under 7.5%. Sequencing was performed on CD4+ or CD8+ T cells sorted from blood, taken in a trial of the OX40 agonist ivuxolimab. These receptors all stem from an adult with an advanced solid tumor such as melanoma, head and neck, liver or kidney cancer.

This clone was observed a single time. The rearrangement joins TRBV19 to TRBJ2-1, with TRBD1 matching 7 bases. V dropped 5 bases and J dropped 8; count of bases not matched to a gene: 15. CDR1 is LNHDA and CDR2 is SQIVND in the germline V gene (reference sequence). This CDR3 has 16 amino acids. CDR3 in amino acids: CASSATGPQGEDEQFF. DNA of the CDR3: TGTGCCAGTAGTGCGACGGGACCCCAGGGGGAAGATGAGCAGTTCTTC.

This chain uses TRBV7-2 with TRBJ2-5; D not resolved. TRBJ2-7 matches the DNA end more closely, so the J call is doubtful. Germline V gene sequence: CDR1 SGHTA, CDR2 FQGNSA. This CDR3 is 12 amino acids long. CDR3 nucleotides: TGTGCCAGCAGCTCCCAAACCTACGAGCAGTACTTC. Amino acid sequence: CASSSQTYEQYF.

The genes are TRBV11-2 and TRBJ2-7; 7 nucleotides line up with TRBD1. The CDR3 length is 15 residues. Losses at the gene ends were 1 base for V and 0 bases for J; bases not matched to a gene: 3. The germline gives CDR1 SGHAT, CDR2 FQNNGV. This CDR3 reads CASSLGTGPSYEQYF. CDR3 nucleotide sequence: TGTGCCAGCAGCTTAGGGACAGGACCCTCCTACGAGCAGTACTTC.

CDR3 in amino acids: CASSLSGQPRYGYTF. In nucleotides, the CDR3 is TGCGCCAGCAGCTTGTCGGGACAGCCTCGTTATGGCTACACCTTC. The chain employs TRBV5-1 and TRBJ1-2; 7 bases agree with TRBD1. The CDR3 spans 15 residues. J lost 5 bases, V lost 1 base, and 8 bases had no gene match. Germline loops: CDR1 SGHRS, CDR2 YFSETQ.

The chain has TRBV27 and TRBJ2-3, with D possibly being TRBD1 or TRBD2 (5 bases each). V lost 5 bases and J lost 3, with 12 bases in between. This CDR3 contains 14 residues. Germline CDR1 MNHEY, CDR2 SMNVEV (reference sequence). DNA of the CDR3: TGTGCCAGCAGTCGACACGAGGGGACAGATACGCAGTATTTT. Translated, it gives CASSRHEGTDTQYF.

The rearrangement uses TRBV19 and TRBJ2-7; TRBD1 might be the D (6 bases). With 1 base removed from V and 2 bases from J, the gap between germline ends came to 12 bases. CDR1 LNHDA and CDR2 SQIVND come from the germline V gene (reference sequence). The CDR3 contains 15 residues. Written as DNA, the CDR3 is TGTGCCAGTAGTATAGCCGGGACAACGACCTACGAGCAGTACTTC. It specifies CASSIAGTTTYEQYF.

The CDR3 here is CASGLVGGEWGVNTEAFF. The DNA of the CDR3 is TGTGCTAGTGGTTTGGTAGGCGGGGAGTGGGGGGTGAACACTGAAGCTTTCTTT. This rearrangement joins TRBV12-5 to TRBJ1-1; tentatively, D is TRBD1 (5 bases). V shed 0 bases and J shed 0 bases, with 17 bases lying between them. CDR3 size: 18 residues. The germline CDR1 and CDR2 sequences are LGHNT and FRNRAP.

The chain recombines TRBV2 with TRBJ2-1; 10 bases align to TRBD2. The CDR3 runs 14 residues. V was clipped by 5 bases and J by 7 bases; unmatched bases: 5. The germline V gene encodes CDR1 SNHLY and CDR2 FYNNEI. The CDR3 coding sequence is TGTGCCAGCAGTTCTAGCGGGGGCTTGAATGAGCAGTTCTTC. Translating gives CASSSSGGLNEQFF. The full variable domain, rest sourced from reference TRBV2 and TRBJ2-1, is EPEVTQTPSHQVTQMGQEVILRCVPISNHLYFYWYRQILGQKVEFLVSFYNNEISEKSEIFDDQFSVERPDGSNFTLKIRSTKLEDSAMYFCASSSSGGLNEQFFGPGTRLTVL.

The gene calls are TRBV12-5 and TRBJ2-1; 9 bases line up with TRBD2. The germline V gene has CDR1 LGHNT and CDR2 FRNRAP. The CDR3 has 18 residues. The V and J ends lost 7 bases and 7 bases, in that order; junction bases with no gene match: 20. The CDR3 nucleotides read TGTGCTAGTGCCGACCATGGGCTAGCGGGGTTCAAATTGAATGAGCAGTTCTTC. This gives the protein CASADHGLAGFKLNEQFF.